A selection of T cell receptor beta chains follows, all from one sample in a study of PD-1 blockade in classical Hodgkin lymphoma. Repertoires were generated with immunoSEQ multiplex PCR, while TCRdb's copy carries only in-frame clones and drops some. The sample holds 100,000 or so clones, about 89% seen once. The material sequenced was peripheral blood mononuclear cells (PBMCs), taken before the second cycle of nivolumab. The receptors derive from a human donor with classical Hodgkin lymphoma. CDR3s include the opening cysteine and the closing phenylalanine or tryptophan. A D gene is named only where the DNA matches it firmly. Size is omitted from some rows. Given values are once, few, many or a class for expanded clones.

V gene,J gene,D gene,CDR3 length,clone size,CDR3 DNA,CDR3 protein
TRBV5-8,TRBJ2-4,-,14,-,TGTGCCAGCAGCTTGGATCGACGGCGAAACATTCAGTACTTC,CASSLDRRRNIQYF
TRBV6-4,TRBJ2-3,-,13,-,TGTGCCAGCTCTCTATCTCTCACAGATACGCAGTATTTT,CASSLSLTDTQYF
TRBV12-5,TRBJ1-2,-,15,-,TGTGCTAGTGGTTTCCCGGACCCAACCCGTAATGGCTACACCTTC,CASGFPDPTRNGYTF
TRBV11-2,TRBJ2-5,-,15,-,TGTGCCAGCAGCGGCGGACAGGCCGGGGGAGAGACCCAGTACTTC,CASSGGQAGGETQYF
TRBV5-6,TRBJ2-2,-,15,-,TGTGCCAGCAGCTTGGGGACTAAGTTCACCGGGGAGCTGTTTTTT,CASSLGTKFTGELFF
TRBV19,TRBJ2-2,-,16,-,TGTGCCATCCCGGGCGTTCGGGATGGAAAAACCGGGGAGCTGTTTTTT,CAIPGVRDGKTGELFF
TRBV30,TRBJ1-3,-,16,-,TGTGCCTGGAGTGTAGGTCAGGTCTCCACTGGAAACACCATATATTTT,CAWSVGQVSTGNTIYF
TRBV6-5,TRBJ1-2,TRBD1,14,-,TGTGCCAGCAGCCCCTACGGACAGGGAGATGGCTACACCTTC,CASSPYGQGDGYTF
TRBV7-9,TRBJ1-2,TRBD1,13,-,TGTGCCAGCAGCTTAGGCCCAGGGGGAGGCTACACCTTC,CASSLGPGGGYTF
TRBV10-3,TRBJ2-7,-,14,-,TGTGCCATCACCGTCGACAGTGCCCCCTACGAGCAGTACTTC,CAITVDSAPYEQYF
TRBV10-3,TRBJ1-5,-,17,-,TGTGCCATCAGTGACGGGACCGATTTTTATAGCAATCAGCCCCAGCATTTT,CAISDGTDFYSNQPQHF
TRBV10-3,TRBJ2-2,TRBD2,16,once,TGTGCCATCAGTGAGCCGGGACTAGGTCCCACCGGGGAGCTGTTTTTT,CAISEPGLGPTGELFF
TRBV11-2,TRBJ2-1,-,17,-,TGTGCCAGCAGCCCCCGACCTGACGTCAGCTCCTACAATGAGCAGTTCTTC,CASSPRPDVSSYNEQFF
TRBV27,TRBJ1-1,TRBD1,15,-,TGTGCCAGCAGTGAACAGGGGGCAGGGATCACTGAAGCTTTCTTT,CASSEQGAGITEAFF
TRBV7-9,TRBJ2-1,-,13,-,TGTGCCAGCAGCTTAACCTCAGGTCCTTACATTTTCTTC,CASSLTSGPYIFF
TRBV9,TRBJ2-3,-,14,-,TGTGCCAGCAGCGTAGGACTAAGCACAGATACGCAGTATTTT,CASSVGLSTDTQYF
TRBV5-5,TRBJ2-1,-,18,-,TGTGCCAGCAGTTTGGATTTCTTGGCGGGAAGCTCCTACAATGAGCAGTTCTTC,CASSLDFLAGSSYNEQFF
TRBV11-2,TRBJ1-1,-,16,-,TGTGCCAGCAGCTCTCTTGTGGGGGAGCGGGGGGCTGGTTCTTTCTTT,CASSSLVGERGAGSFF
TRBV5-4,TRBJ2-5,TRBD2,16,-,TGTGCCAGCAGCCTTGGACTAGCGGGGGCGGCAGAGACCCAGTACTTC,CASSLGLAGAAETQYF
TRBV10-3,TRBJ1-2,TRBD1,15,-,TGTGCCATCATCGCAGGGACAGGCAGGAACTATGGCTACACCTTC,CAIIAGTGRNYGYTF
TRBV18,TRBJ1-5,TRBD1,17,-,TGTGCCAGCTCAGCGGGACAGGGGGACTATAGCAATCAGCCCCAGCATTTT,CASSAGQGDYSNQPQHF
TRBV30,TRBJ2-5,-,15,-,TGTGCCTGCCCCAGGGGGGGGGCGGTAGGGGAGACCCAGTACTTC,CACPRGGAVGETQYF
TRBV19,TRBJ2-3,-,13,-,TGTGCCAGTAGGGTGGGGGCCACAGATACGCAGTATTTT,CASRVGATDTQYF
TRBV19,TRBJ2-7,-,13,-,TGTGCCAGTAGTTGGGGCGGGGTCTACGAGCAGTACTTC,CASSWGGVYEQYF
TRBV7-9,TRBJ1-1,-,14,-,TGTGCCAGCAGCTTTACAGTGATGAACACTGAAGCTTTCTTT,CASSFTVMNTEAFF
TRBV11-2,TRBJ1-6,-,14,-,TGTGCCAGCAGCTTGGACGGGTATAATTCACCCCTCCACTTT,CASSLDGYNSPLHF
TRBV5-6,TRBJ2-1,TRBD2,17,-,TGTGCCAGCAGCCTTATCACACTAGCGGGGGGTTACAATGAGCAGTTCTTC,CASSLITLAGGYNEQFF
TRBV5-1,TRBJ1-6,-,14,-,TGCGCCAGCAGCTTCGGCGGCTACCATTCACCCCTCCACTTT,CASSFGGYHSPLHF
TRBV7-2,TRBJ2-7,TRBD1,18,-,TGTGCCAGCAGTCGCCCCTCCTATTCCGGGACAGCCACTTACGAGCAGTACTTC,CASSRPSYSGTATYEQYF
TRBV2,TRBJ1-1,-,12,-,TGTGCCAGCAGCCATGTTCAAGCTGAAGCTTTCTTT,CASSHVQAEAFF
TRBV5-1,TRBJ2-2,-,16,-,TGCGCCAGCAGCTTGAGGTCGGGCAGCAATACCGGGGAGCTGTTTTTT,CASSLRSGSNTGELFF
TRBV6-6,TRBJ2-5,-,12,-,TGTGCCAGTCGGGCGACCCAAGAGACCCAGTACTTC,CASRATQETQYF
TRBV5-1,TRBJ2-1,-,13,-,TGCGCCAGCAGGGGTCCTGGATACAATGAGCAGTTCTTC,CASRGPGYNEQFF
TRBV30,TRBJ2-1,-,12,-,TGTGCCTGCCCCCGCGACGGTTTTGAGCAGTTCTTC,CACPRDGFEQFF
TRBV18,TRBJ2-7,TRBD1,16,once,TGTGCCAGCTCACCATCAGGGGGACAGGCGTCCTACGAGCAGTACTTC,CASSPSGGQASYEQYF
TRBV5-1,TRBJ1-5,-,14,-,TGCGCCAGCAGCTTGGACAGGCAGAATCAGCCCCAGCATTTT,CASSLDRQNQPQHF
TRBV5-4,TRBJ2-3,TRBD2,16,-,TGTGCCAGCAGCGCCTCAGCGGGGCCTAGCACAGATACGCAGTATTTT,CASSASAGPSTDTQYF
TRBV7-6,TRBJ2-1,TRBD2,17,-,TGTGCCAGCAGCTTAGCGGACCTAGCGGGGGATTACAATGAGCAGTTCTTC,CASSLADLAGDYNEQFF
TRBV5-1,TRBJ1-5,TRBD1,16,-,TGCGCCAGCAGCTTGGGGACAGGTTATAGCAATCAGCCCCAGCATTTT,CASSLGTGYSNQPQHF
TRBV27,TRBJ2-7,-,13,-,TGTGCCAGCAGTTTATATTCCGGTGACGAGCAGTACTTC,CASSLYSGDEQYF
TRBV14,TRBJ1-5,-,16,-,TGTGCCAGCAGCCAAGGGACAGACGATGGCAATCAGCCCCAGCATTTT,CASSQGTDDGNQPQHF
TRBV9,TRBJ2-3,-,14,-,TGTGTCAGCAGCGTAAATCAGCGCACAGATACGCAGTATTTT,CVSSVNQRTDTQYF
TRBV12-5,TRBJ2-1,-,17,-,TGTGCTAGTGGTTTGGTACAAGGACTGAGCTCCTACAATGAGCAGTTCTTC,CASGLVQGLSSYNEQFF
TRBV28,TRBJ2-2,-,16,-,TGTGCCAGCAGTCCCTCGTTGGGGCTGAACACCGGGGAGCTGTTTTTT,CASSPSLGLNTGELFF
TRBV11-3,TRBJ2-2,-,16,-,TGTGCCAGCAGCTTAGAGGCGGGGTGGGGCACCGGGGAGCTGTTTTTT,CASSLEAGWGTGELFF
TRBV7-2,TRBJ2-1,TRBD2,18,-,TGTGCCAGCAGCTCCCGGACTAGCGGGGGGCCCCCGTACAATGAGCAGTTCTTC,CASSSRTSGGPPYNEQFF
TRBV27,TRBJ2-7,TRBD1,15,-,TGTGCCAGCGGTACTTACAGGGGACGAACATACGAGCAGTACTTC,CASGTYRGRTYEQYF
TRBV2,TRBJ2-1,-,13,-,TGTGCCAGCAGTGAATCAGATTACAATGAGCAGTTCTTC,CASSESDYNEQFF
TRBV5-1,TRBJ2-1,-,13,once,TGCGCCAGCAGCTTGGAGGCAGGTCGAGAGCAGTTCTTC,CASSLEAGREQFF
TRBV18,TRBJ1-4,-,14,-,TGTGCCAGCTCACCGACAGCAACTAATGAAAAACTGTTTTTT,CASSPTATNEKLFF
TRBV13,TRBJ1-1,-,15,-,TGTGCCAGCAGCTCACCCGGGACACTTAACACTGAAGCTTTCTTT,CASSSPGTLNTEAFF
TRBV15,TRBJ2-7,TRBD1,14,-,TGTGCCACCAGCGAGGGACAGGGGGTTTACGAGCAGTACTTC,CATSEGQGVYEQYF
TRBV2,TRBJ1-5,-,17,-,TGTGCCAGCAAGGGAGGCTCCTTGGTCAATAGCAATCAGCCCCAGCATTTT,CASKGGSLVNSNQPQHF
TRBV19,TRBJ2-2,-,14,-,TGTGCCAGTAGAAACAGCGCGAACACCGGGGAGCTGTTTTTT,CASRNSANTGELFF